This TCR beta chain was observed in a study of cytomegalovirus exposure and HLA in healthy donors. Study-wide points: When analyzed later, a missense DCLRE1C variant was found to be linked to TCR beta V- and J-gene trimming. Researchers reported in a later analysis that common viral pathogens appeared linked to several top clusters. According to an earlier analysis, most TCR beta V segments yielded productive rearrangements about 90% or about 30% of the time. The authors reported that TCR beta sequences could predict HLA-A and HLA-B alleles. These predictions were accurate for most subjects in the first cohort.

PCR involved 60 Vbeta and 13 Jbeta primers. Repertoires were generated with immunoSEQ multiplex PCR, while TCRdb's copy carries only in-frame clones and drops some. The sample includes approximately 150,000 clones, about 77% seen only once; the top ten take approximately 1.4%. As to this clone: Its antigen is not identified.

The origin of this receptor is a man aged 30 to 39 in good health and CMV-seronegative. Sequencing input: PBMCs.

The CDR3 spells CAETGGPPGTQYF. The CDR3 bases are TGTGCCGAGACAGGGGGGCCCCCAGGTACGCAGTATTTT. The rearrangement joins TRBV6-1 to TRBJ2-3, with 9 positions matching TRBD1. V lost 11 bases and J lost 8; bases outside the gene matches: 11. The CDR3 has 13 amino acids. Germline V gives CDR1 MNHNS, CDR2 SASEGT.